One sample yielded the 21 T cell receptor beta chains listed below, sequenced in a study of OX40 agonist ivuxolimab in advanced cancers. The data were produced by immunoSEQ multiplex PCR, yet TCRdb's version contains in-frame clones alone and is incomplete. The sample has tens of thousands of clones; 85% to 90% are singletons. The sample consisted of CD4+ or CD8+ T cells sorted from blood, taken in a trial of the OX40 agonist ivuxolimab. All receptors derive from an adult with an advanced solid tumor such as melanoma, head and neck, liver or kidney cancer.

The CDR3 DNA is TGTGCCAGCAGCTCCCAGTTGGGGCTCGGTGGCTACACCTTC. Encoded protein: CASSSQLGLGGYTF. This sequence joins TRBV5-5 and TRBJ1-2; a possible D gene is TRBD1 (5 bases). This CDR3 contains 14 residues. Trimming left V 3 bases short and J 7 bases short, with 16 bases between. Germline CDR1 is SGHKS and CDR2 is YYEKEE (reference sequence).

The V call is TRBV7-9, the J call TRBJ2-3; D perhaps matches TRBD2 (6 bases). V was pared by 4 bases and J by 5 bases, with 19 bases between. Germline V gene data show CDR1 as SEHNR and CDR2 as FQNEAQ (reference sequence). This CDR3 spans 16 amino acids. CDR3: CASSSREYRPQDTQYF. The CDR3 DNA sequence: TGTGCCAGCAGCTCCCGGGAGTACCGACCCCAAGATACGCAGTATTTT. Filled out from reference TRBV7-9 and TRBJ2-3, the complete variable domain reads DTGVSQNPRHKITKRGQNVTFRCDPISEHNRLYWYRQTLGQGPEFLTYFQNEAQLEKSRLLSDRFSAERPKGSFSTLEIQRTEQGDSAMYLCASSSREYRPQDTQYFGPGTRLTVL.

This sequence joins TRBV10-3 and TRBJ1-2; 9 nucleotides match TRBD1. Germline CDR1 and CDR2: ENHRY and SYGVKD. After removal of 8 bases from V and 4 bases from J, the junction contained 5 bases not matched to a gene. This CDR3 contains 13 residues. The CDR3 nucleotides are TGTGCCATCGAGGACAGGGGCGGCTATGGCTACACCTTC. Translating it yields CAIEDRGGYGYTF.

This sequence joins TRBV5-4 and TRBJ1-2; tentatively, D is TRBD1 (5 bases). In germline, CDR1 is SGHNT, CDR2 YYREEE (reference sequence). The V gene lost 0 bases and the J gene lost 7 bases, with 10 bases spanning the gap. CDR3 size: 13 residues. CDR3 coding DNA: TGTGCCAGCAGCTTGGGGGGCCAGTTTGGCTACACCTTC. The encoded protein is CASSLGGQFGYTF.

In this sample, this clone turned up once. The V gene is TRBV20-1, the J gene TRBJ2-5; D is perhaps TRBD1 or TRBD2 (5 bases each). Germline V lookup: CDR1 DFQATT, CDR2 SNEGSKA (reference sequence). The V and J ends lost 5 bases and 4 bases respectively, with 8 bases between them. This CDR3 region has 11 residues. This chain's CDR3 is CSAGGGETQYF. CDR3 in DNA: TGCAGTGCTGGGGGTGGAGAGACCCAGTACTTC.

Written as DNA, the CDR3 is TGTGCCAGCACCCCCCGGGAGGGAAGCTATGGCTACACCTTC. It yields the protein CASTPREGSYGYTF. The genes are TRBV5-6 and TRBJ1-2; D remains ambiguous. The CDR3 has 14 residues. V lost 6 bases, J lost 4 bases, and 16 bases lay in between. Germline V gene sequence: CDR1 SGHDT, CDR2 YYEEEE. Combining the CDR3 with reference TRBV5-6 and TRBJ1-2 gives the whole variable domain DAGVTQSPTHLIKTRGQQVTLRCSPKSGHDTVSWYQQALGQGPQFIFQYYEEEERQRGNFPDRFSGHQFPNYSSELNVNALLLGDSALYLCASTPREGSYGYTFGSGTRLTVV.

J is TRBJ2-5 and V is TRBV7-2; D may be TRBD1 or TRBD2 (5 bases each). The CDR3 contains 15 residues. Per germline, CDR1 SGHTA and CDR2 FQGNSA. V was pared by 5 bases and J by 5 bases, with 18 bases between. CDR3 coding DNA: TGTGCCAGCAGCCCTGGGGGAGCAAGGTGGGAGACCCAGTACTTC. Encoded protein: CASSPGGARWETQYF. The entire variable domain, with the rest obtained from reference TRBV7-2 and TRBJ2-5, is as follows: GAGVSQSPSNKVTEKGKDVELRCDPISGHTALYWYRQSLGQGLEFLIYFQGNSAPDKSGLPSDRFSAERTGGSVSTLTIQRTQQEDSAVYLCASSPGGARWETQYFGPGTRLLVL.

The chain links TRBV27 to TRBJ2-7; D gene ambiguous. There are 15 residues in the CDR3. From germline, CDR1 is MNHEY and CDR2 SMNVEV (reference sequence). Trimming took 6 bases from V and 0 from J, leaving 15 bases between them. This chain's CDR3 is CASSPNGINSYEQYF. CDR3 in DNA: TGTGCCAGCAGCCCTAATGGCATCAACTCCTACGAGCAGTACTTC.

The rearrangement uses TRBV11-2 and TRBJ2-3, with 10 bases that match TRBD2. The CDR3 totals 15 residues. Per the germline V gene, CDR1 is SGHAT and CDR2 is FQNNGV. Trimming took 1 base from V and 8 from J; bases not matched to a gene: 6. In nucleotides, the CDR3 is TGTGCCAGCAGCTTAGGGACTAGCGGTTACTCTACGCAGTATTTT. Translated: CASSLGTSGYSTQYF.

This clone has only one observation. The chain links TRBV18 to TRBJ2-1, with D maybe TRBD2 (5 bases). Trimming took 3 bases from V and 9 from J, leaving 15 bases between them. The CDR3 has 14 residues. In germline, CDR1 is KGHSH, CDR2 LQKENI. The CDR3 region has the DNA TGTGCCAGCTCACCTAGTGAGCGTGGGAGTGAGCAGTTCTTC. Protein sequence: CASSPSERGSEQFF.

This clone was seen just once. This chain uses TRBV2 with TRBJ2-7, with TRBD1 identical over 7 bases. The V and J ends lost 7 bases and 0 bases, in that order; junction bases with no gene match: 3. The CDR3 runs to 13 residues. Germline lookup yields CDR1 SNHLY and CDR2 FYNNEI. CDR3 amino acids: CASMRTGSYEQYF. The CDR3 coding sequence is TGTGCCAGCATGAGGACAGGCTCCTACGAGCAGTACTTC.

V usage is TRBV5-1 and J usage is TRBJ2-1, with TRBD2 matching 9 bases. The CDR3 is made up of 16 amino acids. V was pared by 0 bases and J by 10 bases, with 11 bases of the junction left unmatched. Germline V gene lookup returns CDR1 SGHRS and CDR2 YFSETQ. In nucleotides, the CDR3 is TGCGCCAGCAGCTTGGGGGTAGCGGGAGTTCGCCGGGAGCAGTTCTTC. Protein sequence: CASSLGVAGVRREQFF.

The chain carries TRBV19 and TRBJ2-1; 11 nucleotides line up with TRBD2. Germline V lookup: CDR1 LNHDA, CDR2 SQIVND (reference sequence). The trim removed 1 base at V and 6 bases at J, leaving 5 bases unmatched. This CDR3 comprises 16 residues. In DNA, the CDR3 is TGTGCCAGTAGTATAGGGGTAGCGGGAGGGCTCAATGAGCAGTTCTTC. Amino acid sequence: CASSIGVAGGLNEQFF.

This clone was detected only a few times. The chain recombines TRBV30 with TRBJ2-1, with 9 positions matching TRBD2. V was clipped by 0 bases and J by 7 bases; unmatched bases: 16. Germline values: CDR1 GTSNPN, CDR2 SVGIG (reference sequence). The CDR3 is made up of 18 amino acids. The CDR3 region has the DNA TGTGCCTGGAGTGTACGTCGTCTTGCGGGAGGGCCTGGTAATGAGCAGTTCTTC. This codes for CAWSVRRLAGGPGNEQFF.

Of note for this clone: The same CDR3 also results from other DNA sequences found in this sample. This rearrangement joins TRBV5-8 to TRBJ1-1; the D is unclear. CDR3 length: 16 amino acids. V was trimmed by 0 bases and J by 1 base, leaving 13 bases between them. The germline V gene encodes CDR1 SGHTS and CDR2 YDEGEE. The chain's CDR3 is CASSLGASRPNTEAFF. The CDR3 nucleotides read TGTGCCAGCAGCTTGGGGGCATCCCGGCCGAACACTGAAGCTTTCTTT.

This chain connects TRBV28 to TRBJ2-1, with 10 bases lining up with TRBD2. Germline V gene data show CDR1 as MDHEN and CDR2 as SYDVKM. The CDR3 length is 14 residues. The junction had 2 bases not matched to a gene; V was cut back by 5 bases and J by 4 bases. CDR3 in DNA: TGTGCCAGCAGTCAAGCGGGAGGGTACAATGAGCAGTTCTTC. The encoded protein is CASSQAGGYNEQFF.

The J gene is TRBJ2-1, the V gene TRBV5-1; no firm D call. The V and J ends lost 1 base and 6 bases respectively, with 8 bases between them. This CDR3 region has 13 residues. The germline CDR1 and CDR2 sequences are SGHRS and YFSETQ. The DNA of the CDR3 is TGCGCCAGCAGCTTGTGGAATACCAATGAGCAGTTCTTC. Its translation is CASSLWNTNEQFF.

This clone turned up a few times. The V call is TRBV5-1, the J call TRBJ2-1; D perhaps matches TRBD1 (5 bases). Germline V lookup: CDR1 SGHRS, CDR2 YFSETQ. Trimming pared 0 bases from V and 8 bases from J, leaving 12 bases between. This CDR3 is 14 amino acids long. CDR3 DNA sequence: TGCGCCAGCAGCTTGGAGACAGCTAACGATGAGCAGTTCTTC. Translation: CASSLETANDEQFF.

The rearrangement joins TRBV19 to TRBJ1-1; TRBD1 aligns across 9 bases. The CDR3 is made up of 15 amino acids. CDR1 and CDR2 from the germline V gene are LNHDA and SQIVND (reference sequence). Trimming removed 6 bases from V and 4 bases from J; junction bases left unmatched: 9. DNA for the CDR3: TGTGCCAGTAGGATTAGAGGGACAGGGACCACTGAAGCTTTCTTT. Its translation: CASRIRGTGTTEAFF.

This clone has only a few counts. The DNA for the CDR3 is TGTGCCAGCAGGACGGGCTCTGAAGCTTTCTTT. Amino acids: CASRTGSEAFF. This chain joins TRBV2 and TRBJ1-1, with no clear D. The ends were cut back, 6 bases at V and 6 bases at J, with 8 bases in the middle. Germline CDR1 reads SNHLY; CDR2 reads FYNNEI. This CDR3 has 11 amino acids.

The chain combines TRBV28 with TRBJ2-2, with D possibly matching TRBD2 (6 bases). The V gene's germline CDR1 is MDHEN and CDR2 SYDVKM. Trimming removed 2 bases at V and 2 bases at J, with 9 bases between. The CDR3 extends over 15 amino acids. CDR3 sequence: CASSLLATNTGELFF. The CDR3 DNA reads TGTGCCAGCAGTTTACTAGCGACCAACACCGGGGAGCTGTTTTTT.